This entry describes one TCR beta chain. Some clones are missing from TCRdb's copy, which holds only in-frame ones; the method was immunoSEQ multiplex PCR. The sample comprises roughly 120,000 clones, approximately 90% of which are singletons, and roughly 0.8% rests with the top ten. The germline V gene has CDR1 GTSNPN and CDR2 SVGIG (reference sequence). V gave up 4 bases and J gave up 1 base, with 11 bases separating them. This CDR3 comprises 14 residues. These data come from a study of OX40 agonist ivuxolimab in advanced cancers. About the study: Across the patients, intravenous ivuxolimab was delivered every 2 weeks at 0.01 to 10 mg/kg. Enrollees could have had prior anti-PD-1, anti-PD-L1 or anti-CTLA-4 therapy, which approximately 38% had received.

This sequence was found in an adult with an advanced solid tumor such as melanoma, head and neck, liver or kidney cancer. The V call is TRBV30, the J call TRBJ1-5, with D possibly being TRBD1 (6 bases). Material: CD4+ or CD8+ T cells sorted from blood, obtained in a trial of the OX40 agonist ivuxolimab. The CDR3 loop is CAWNRGVSNQPQHF. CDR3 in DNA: TGTGCCTGGAATAGGGGGGTCAGCAATCAGCCCCAGCATTTT.